This T cell receptor (beta chain) comes out of a study of shared clonotypes between healthy human individuals. Germline trimming cut 8 bases from V and 7 bases from J; bases unmatched to any gene: 20. Germline CDR1 reads MDHEN; CDR2 reads SYDVKM. The CDR3 sequence is 16 residues long. Sequenced by immunoSEQ multiplex PCR; TCRdb stores in-frame clones only, minus some. The table records about 530,000 clones, 96% of them present only once. The sample consisted of naive CD4+ T cells sorted from blood. Subset of the sample: CD45RA+ positively selected. This receptor was identified in a woman younger than 45 in good health. The J gene is TRBJ2-7, the V gene TRBV28, with 7 bases matching TRBD2. In DNA form, the CDR3 reads TGTGCCAGCGGCCCGGGACTATACCTACGTTCTTCGGAGCAGTACTTC. Encoded protein: CASGPGLYLRSSEQYF.